Below, 17 T cell receptor beta chains from the same sample are listed, as sequenced in a study of cytomegalovirus exposure and HLA in healthy donors. The PCR was carried out with 60 Vbeta primers and 13 Jbeta primers. Data came from immunoSEQ multiplex PCR; TCRdb stores just in-frame clones and leaves some out. The sample has 90,000 to 150,000 clones; about three fifths are singletons. Material: PBMCs. The receptors derive from a man aged 35 to 55 in good health and CMV-seropositive.

This clone was seen more than once but under ten times. The rearrangement joins TRBV30 to TRBJ1-5, with D perhaps TRBD1 (5 bases). The CDR3 contains 16 residues. V was pared by 1 base and J by 0 bases, with 13 bases between. Germline-derived CDR1 and CDR2 are GTSNPN and SVGIG (reference sequence). The CDR3 nucleotides are TGTGCCTGGAGTGCCTCAGGGCTTTATAGCAATCAGCCCCAGCATTTT. This gives the protein CAWSASGLYSNQPQHF.

The chain joins TRBV28 to TRBJ1-2; the match to TRBD1 covers 8 bases. CDR3 size: 15 residues. After removal of 3 bases from V and 5 bases from J, the junction contained 8 bases not matched to a gene. The germline gives CDR1 MDHEN, CDR2 SYDVKM. As DNA, the CDR3 is TGTGCCAGCAGTTTGCAGGGGGCGGTTAATTATGGCTACACCTTC. As protein: CASSLQGAVNYGYTF.

J is TRBJ1-5 and V is TRBV28; a weak D match, TRBD1 (5 bases). The CDR3 consists of 15 residues. Germline CDR1 reads MDHEN; CDR2 reads SYDVKM. V shed 5 bases and J shed 2 bases, with 13 bases lying between them. CDR3 in amino acids: CASSPYSTGNQPQHF. The CDR3, as DNA: TGTGCCAGCAGTCCTTACTCGACAGGCAATCAGCCCCAGCATTTT.

This chain joins TRBV7-2 and TRBJ1-5; D uncertain. The V end was cut by 3 bases, the J end by 4 bases, with 13 bases between. CDR3 length: 15 amino acids. In germline, CDR1 is SGHTA, CDR2 FQGNSA. The CDR3 region has the DNA TGTGCCAGCAGCTTGACGGGGTCCGGGAATCAGCCCCAGCATTTT. Its protein is CASSLTGSGNQPQHF. The full variable domain, rest sourced from reference TRBV7-2 and TRBJ1-5, is GAGVSQSPSNKVTEKGKDVELRCDPISGHTALYWYRQSLGQGLEFLIYFQGNSAPDKSGLPSDRFSAERTGGSVSTLTIQRTQQEDSAVYLCASSLTGSGNQPQHFGDGTRLSIL.

This clone was counted only a few times. The genes are TRBV19 and TRBJ2-3; 7 bases fit TRBD1. The germline CDR1 and CDR2 sequences are LNHDA and SQIVND (reference sequence). The length of the CDR3 is 14 residues. J gave up 2 bases and V 5 bases, and 4 bases lay outside the gene matches. CDR3 coding DNA: TGTGCCAGTAGTGTGGGACAGCTCACAGATACGCAGTATTTT. Translated, it gives CASSVGQLTDTQYF.

This clone was counted between two and nine times. The rearrangement uses TRBV9 and TRBJ1-2, with D tentatively TRBD1 (6 bases). The CDR3 is 12 residues long. V lost 3 bases, J lost 8 bases, and 11 bases lay in between. The germline V gene encodes CDR1 SGDLS and CDR2 YYNGEE. CDR3 region: CASSEGTRGYTF. CDR3 in DNA: TGTGCCAGCAGCGAGGGGACAAGGGGCTACACCTTC.

This clone has just a few counts. The rearrangement links TRBV5-6 to TRBJ1-1, with D perhaps matching TRBD1 (5 bases). There are 13 residues in the CDR3. Germline CDR1 is SGHDT and CDR2 is YYEEEE. With 5 bases removed from V and 1 base from J, the gap between germline ends came to 9 bases. As DNA, the CDR3 is TGTGCCAGCAGTCAAGGGGCGAACACTGAAGCTTTCTTT. Encoded protein: CASSQGANTEAFF.

This clone turned up a few times. V usage is TRBV9 and J usage is TRBJ2-5; 9 bases are shared with TRBD2. This CDR3 is built from 16 residues. Germline CDR1 SGDLS, CDR2 YYNGEE. J gave up 2 bases and V 0 bases, and 5 bases lay outside the gene matches. The CDR3 coding sequence is TGTGCCAGCAGCGTAGGCGCTAGCGGGGTACAAGAGACCCAGTACTTC. The encoded protein is CASSVGASGVQETQYF.

This rearrangement joins TRBV28 to TRBJ2-3; D ambiguous. Germline lookup yields CDR1 MDHEN and CDR2 SYDVKM. Trimming took 5 bases from V and 0 from J, leaving 9 bases between them. There are 14 residues in the CDR3. The CDR3 region has the DNA TGTGCCAGCAGTACTGCCCCGAGCACAGATACGCAGTATTTT. It encodes CASSTAPSTDTQYF.

The V gene is TRBV25-1, the J gene TRBJ1-2; TRBD1 is a possible D gene (5 bases). The V end lost 1 base, the J end lost 5 bases, and 17 bases lay between the germline ends. The CDR3 spans 16 residues. Looked up from germline, CDR1 is MGHDK and CDR2 is SYGVNS. Here the CDR3 DNA reads TGTGCCAGCAGTGAATCCAAAGACAGAGCTTCATATGGCTACACCTTC. Protein: CASSESKDRASYGYTF.

This clone was picked up a small number of times. The junction departs from the called germline gene at one end, perhaps through a read error. V gene TRBV18 combines with J gene TRBJ1-4, with 7 positions matching TRBD1. Germline CDR1 and CDR2: KGHSH and LQKENI. The CDR3 spans 14 residues. The CDR3 nucleotides read TGTGCCAGCTCCCCACAGGGGAAGGATGAAAAACTGTTTTTT. This translates into CASSPQGKDEKLFF.

The rearrangement joins TRBV5-1 to TRBJ2-3; TRBD1 matches 7 bases. V was pared by 4 bases and J by 4 bases, with 6 bases of the junction left unmatched. The germline V gene has CDR1 SGHRS and CDR2 YFSETQ. This CDR3 contains 14 residues. The CDR3 reads CASSDPQGPDTQYF. CDR3 coding DNA: TGCGCCAGCAGCGACCCACAGGGGCCAGATACGCAGTATTTT.

The chain recombines TRBV5-1 with TRBJ2-3; 8 bases map to TRBD2. Looked up from germline, CDR1 is SGHRS and CDR2 is YFSETQ. The CDR3 has 16 residues. Trimming at V came to 1 base and at J to 2 bases, leaving 6 bases not matched to a gene. This CDR3 reads CASSLHTSGNTDTQYF. Here the CDR3 DNA reads TGCGCCAGCAGCTTGCATACTAGCGGAAACACAGATACGCAGTATTTT.

This clone has just one count. The chain couples TRBV28 to TRBJ2-7, with 13 bases matching TRBD2. V dropped 5 bases and J dropped 2; count of bases not matched to a gene: 18. The CDR3 has 20 residues. The germline gives CDR1 MDHEN, CDR2 SYDVKM. The CDR3 region is CASSTPYFGLAGEIPYEQYF. CDR3 in DNA: TGTGCCAGCAGTACTCCCTATTTTGGACTAGCGGGAGAAATTCCCTACGAGCAGTACTTC.

This clone was detected many times. The gene calls are TRBV2 and TRBJ2-3; 7 bases map to TRBD1. There are 16 residues in the CDR3. The V gene's germline CDR1 is SNHLY and CDR2 FYNNEI. With 6 bases clipped from V and 4 bases from J, the junction kept 13 bases outside the gene matches. The CDR3 DNA follows: TGTGCCAGCAGAGAGGATACAGGGGCAGCGGCAGATACGCAGTATTTT. Translation: CASREDTGAAADTQYF.

This rearrangement joins TRBV7-9 to TRBJ2-7; TRBD2 aligns across 7 bases. The CDR3 has 13 residues. V was pared by 0 bases and J by 6 bases, with 2 bases of the junction left unmatched. Germline V gene data show CDR1 as SEHNR and CDR2 as FQNEAQ (reference sequence). CDR3 sequence reads: CASSLAPGGEQYF. CDR3 nucleotides: TGTGCCAGCAGCTTAGCGCCGGGGGGCGAGCAGTACTTC.

This chain connects TRBV6-1 to TRBJ2-1; D not resolved. V was trimmed by 7 bases and J by 4 bases, leaving 8 bases between them. The CDR3 loop spans 12 amino acids. The V gene's germline CDR1 is MNHNS and CDR2 SASEGT. The CDR3 DNA follows: TGTGCCAGCACCCCAGGTTACAATGAGCAGTTCTTC. Translating gives CASTPGYNEQFF.